This TCR beta chain was captured in a study of beta chain features in type 1 diabetes. About the research overall: Examination of sorted cells across all samples involved around 100,000,000 cells. Study-wide findings and caveats: A potential PCR bias toward shorter templates would be equal in patient and control samples. Among patients with Type 1 diabetes, TCRB CDR3s were moderately but significantly shorter in every one of the four CD4+ subsets.

The CDR3 is made up of 13 amino acids. Per the germline V gene, CDR1 is MNHEY and CDR2 is SVGAGI. Trimming took 4 bases from V and 5 from J, leaving 8 bases between them. Every participating donor gave one draw, a heparinised blood sample averaging around 100 mL. What was sequenced were expressed TCRB transcripts, since all of the isolated RNA had been reverse transcribed. The average read count of naive, central memory and regulatory T cell samples was approximately 3.5 million. Data came from immunoSEQ multiplex PCR; TCRdb stores just in-frame clones and leaves some out. Of about 300,000 clones in the sample, around an eighth were seen once. The table lists this clone with a count of one. Its antigen is not identified.

Sample: naive CD4+ T cells from blood. The receptor was isolated from a woman aged 18-29 years with type 1 diabetes. J is TRBJ2-2 and V is TRBV6-5, with D hard to call. The CDR3 here is CASSSTTTGELFF. The CDR3 DNA reads TGTGCCAGCAGTTCCACTACAACCGGGGAGCTGTTTTTT.